The 19 T cell receptor beta chains below all came from one sample that was sequenced in a study of graft-versus-host responses after intestinal transplantation. The antigens for these receptors are not known. TCRdb's copy holds only in-frame clones and misses some; the assay was immunoSEQ multiplex PCR. The sample records 80,000 to 100,000 clones, roughly nine tenths being singletons. Sequenced here: unstimulated CD4+ T cells sorted from spleen or lymph node cells, sampled before intestinal transplant. Receptor source: a human donor who received an intestinal transplant.

The CDR3 loop is CASSWDRAEKLFF. CDR3 DNA sequence: TGTGCCAGCAGCTGGGACAGGGCTGAAAAACTGTTTTTT. This chain joins TRBV7-9 and TRBJ1-4; the match to TRBD1 covers 9 bases. CDR3 length: 13 amino acids. The J segment lost 7 bases and the V segment lost 4 bases, leaving 1 base of the junction unmatched. The germline CDR1 and CDR2 sequences are SEHNR and FQNEAQ (reference sequence).

This chain connects TRBV2 to TRBJ2-7; 10 nucleotides align to TRBD2. Trimming at V came to 2 bases and at J to 5 bases, leaving 12 bases not matched to a gene. The CDR3 is made up of 17 amino acids. Germline V gene sequence: CDR1 SNHLY, CDR2 FYNNEI. The CDR3 DNA reads as TGTGCCAGCAGTGAAACCAGCGGGGGGGCCTGGCCCAACGAGCAGTACTTC. Its protein is CASSETSGGAWPNEQYF.

In the case of this clone: The junction does not match germline at one end; this may be a read error. This chain uses TRBV2 with TRBJ2-7, with 9 bases aligning to TRBD2. Germline V CDR1 and CDR2: SNHLY, FYNNEI. CDR3 length: 15 residues. The CDR3 DNA follows: TGTGCCAGCAGTGAACAGGGAGGTTCCCCGCGGGAGGGCTTCTTC. It codes for CASSEQGGSPREGFF.

This chain joins TRBV5-1 and TRBJ2-3, with a tentative D call TRBD2 (5 bases). Trimming stripped 0 bases from V and 4 bases from J, with 9 bases between. CDR1 is SGHRS and CDR2 is YFSETQ in the germline V gene. CDR3 length: 14 residues. In DNA, the CDR3 is TGCGCCAGCAGCTTGGGAGGGCCTGCAGATACGCAGTATTTT. Encoded protein: CASSLGGPADTQYF.

CDR3 bases: TGTGCCAGCAGCTTAGGGGGGACAGGGGGGCACAATGAGCAGTTCTTC. This codes for CASSLGGTGGHNEQFF. V usage is TRBV11-3 and J usage is TRBJ2-1; the match to TRBD1 covers 11 bases. The CDR3 runs 16 residues. CDR1 and CDR2 from the germline V gene are SGHNT and YENEEA. The trim removed 1 base at V and 5 bases at J, leaving 4 bases unmatched.

The rearrangement joins TRBV5-4 to TRBJ2-2, with D tentatively TRBD1 (5 bases). Trimming left V 0 bases short and J 7 bases short, with 19 bases between. This CDR3 comprises 17 residues. Germline V CDR1 and CDR2: SGHNT, YYREEE (reference sequence). CDR3 DNA: TGTGCCAGCAGCTTGGGTGCTGGGGCGCGAGCAGGCGGGGAGCTGTTTTTT. It is translated as CASSLGAGARAGGELFF.

The chain couples TRBV30 to TRBJ2-7, with TRBD1 matching 10 bases. In germline, CDR1 is GTSNPN, CDR2 SVGIG (reference sequence). The CDR3 runs 17 residues. V shed 4 bases, J shed 3 bases, and the junction held 15 bases outside the gene matches. The CDR3 DNA follows: TGTGCCTGGAACAACCAACTAACCCGGGACAGGGGCTACGAGCAGTACTTC. Translated, it gives CAWNNQLTRDRGYEQYF.

The V and J genes are TRBV2 and TRBJ1-5, with unresolved D. V lost 5 bases, J lost 1 base, and 12 bases lay in between. Germline assignment: CDR1 SNHLY and CDR2 FYNNEI. CDR3 length: 15 residues. The CDR3 coding sequence is TGTGCCAGCAGTCGAGAGGGAATAAGCAATCAGCCCCAGCATTTT. Protein: CASSREGISNQPQHF.

This chain joins TRBV6-1 and TRBJ2-7; D not certain. This CDR3 has 15 amino acids. Germline CDR1 reads MNHNS; CDR2 reads SASEGT. Trimming stripped 7 bases from V and 3 bases from J, with 19 bases between. CDR3 nucleotide sequence: TGTGCCAGCATTTTTAGTCCCCCTGTGAGCTACGAGCAGTACTTC. It translates to CASIFSPPVSYEQYF.

V gene TRBV7-3 combines with J gene TRBJ2-3, with 8 bases matching TRBD2. The CDR3 length is 16 residues. CDR1 SGHTA and CDR2 FQGTGA come from the germline V gene. Trimming removed 5 bases from V and 3 bases from J; junction bases left unmatched: 10. CDR3 amino acids: CASSPYGGANTDTQYF. The CDR3 nucleotides read TGTGCCAGCAGCCCCTACGGGGGGGCTAATACAGATACGCAGTATTTT.

In nucleotides, the CDR3 is TGTGCGGAGCGGGACAGGGTAGTAGGAGATACGCAGTATTTT. Amino acid sequence: CAERDRVVGDTQYF. This chain connects TRBV2 to TRBJ2-3; 9 bases fit TRBD1. The CDR3 extends over 14 amino acids. CDR1 SNHLY and CDR2 FYNNEI come from the germline V gene.

The genes are TRBV19 and TRBJ1-1, with unresolved D. Trimming removed 2 bases from V and 3 bases from J, with 25 bases in between. The CDR3 covers 19 residues. CDR1 and CDR2 (germline): LNHDA, SQIVND (reference sequence). CDR3 sequence: CASSISPSRIGRQDTEAFF. CDR3 bases: TGTGCCAGTAGTATATCACCATCCAGGATTGGTCGTCAGGACACTGAAGCTTTCTTT.

V and J are TRBV2 and TRBJ2-1; possibly TRBD2 for D (5 bases). The CDR3 covers 13 residues. The germline CDR1 and CDR2 sequences are SNHLY and FYNNEI. Trimming pared 7 bases from V and 6 bases from J, leaving 13 bases between. The CDR3 nucleotides are TGTGCCAGCACCAAGGAGGCGGGCAATGAGCAGTTCTTC. As protein: CASTKEAGNEQFF.

The chain couples TRBV5-8 to TRBJ1-6; the match to TRBD1 covers 9 bases. Germline values: CDR1 SGHTS, CDR2 YDEGEE. The CDR3 is 14 residues long. Trimming cost V 4 bases and J 9 bases; bases outside gene matches: 5. This CDR3 is CASSPDRGGSPLHF. In DNA, the CDR3 is TGTGCCAGCAGCCCGGACAGGGGTGGTTCACCCCTCCACTTT.

Only one count was recorded for this clone. As DNA, the CDR3 is TGTGCCAGCAGCTTAGCGGGTACCCAAGAGACCCAGTACTTC. Its protein is CASSLAGTQETQYF. The V gene is TRBV5-4, the J gene TRBJ2-5; perhaps TRBD2 as D (6 bases). Germline CDR1 is SGHNT and CDR2 is YYREEE (reference sequence). Trimming cost V 2 bases and J 1 base, with 9 bases left between them. This CDR3 is 14 amino acids long. The variable domain in full, with the rest retrieved from reference TRBV5-4 and TRBJ2-5, is ETGVTQSPTHLIKTRGQQVTLRCSSQSGHNTVSWYQQALGQGPQFIFQYYREEENGRGNFPPRFSGLQFPNYSSELNVNALELDDSALYLCASSLAGTQETQYFGPGTRLLVL.

The V gene is TRBV10-1, the J gene TRBJ1-2; 9 positions match TRBD1. After removal of 9 bases from V and 7 bases from J, the junction contained 3 bases not matched to a gene. CDR3 length: 11 residues. In germline, CDR1 is WNHNN, CDR2 SYGVQD (reference sequence). CDR3 amino acids: CASHRGLGYTF. DNA for the CDR3: TGCGCCAGTCACAGGGGGCTTGGCTACACCTTC.

This chain connects TRBV2 to TRBJ1-5; 8 bases are shared with TRBD1. This CDR3 is 12 amino acids long. Germline V gene sequence: CDR1 SNHLY, CDR2 FYNNEI. Unmatched junction bases numbered 2, after V lost 6 bases and J lost 7 bases. CDR3 coding DNA: TGTGCCAGCAGACAGGGGGTGCAGCCCCAGCATTTT. It yields the protein CASRQGVQPQHF.

V usage is TRBV9 and J usage is TRBJ1-3; D uncertain. This CDR3 is 16 amino acids long. The V gene's germline CDR1 is SGDLS and CDR2 YYNGEE. V was cut by 0 bases and J by 2 bases, with 12 bases left in between. The CDR3: CASSVDQRQAGNTIYF. The CDR3 coding sequence is TGTGCCAGCAGCGTAGACCAGCGGCAGGCTGGAAACACCATATATTTT.

This chain connects TRBV28 to TRBJ2-7; possibly TRBD2 for D (6 bases). The germline V gene has CDR1 MDHEN and CDR2 SYDVKM. This CDR3 has 11 amino acids. Trimming removed 6 bases from V and 8 bases from J, with 11 bases in between. The CDR3 region is CASSPGVKQYF. The CDR3 DNA is TGTGCCAGCAGCCCGGGGGTAAAGCAGTACTTC.